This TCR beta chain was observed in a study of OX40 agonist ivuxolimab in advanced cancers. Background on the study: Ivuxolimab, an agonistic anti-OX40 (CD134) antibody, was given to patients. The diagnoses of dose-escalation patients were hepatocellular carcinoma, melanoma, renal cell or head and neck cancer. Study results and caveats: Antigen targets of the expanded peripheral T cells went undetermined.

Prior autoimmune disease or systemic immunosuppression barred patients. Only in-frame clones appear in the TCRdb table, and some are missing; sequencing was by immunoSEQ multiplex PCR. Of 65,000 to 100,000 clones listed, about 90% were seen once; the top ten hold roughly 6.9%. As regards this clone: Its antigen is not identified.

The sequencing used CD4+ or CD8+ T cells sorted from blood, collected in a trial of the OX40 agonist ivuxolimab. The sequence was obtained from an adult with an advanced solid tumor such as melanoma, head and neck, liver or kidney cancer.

CDR3 in amino acids: CASSRQGAGDTEAFF. The CDR3 region has the DNA TGTGCCAGCAGCAGACAGGGGGCGGGGGACACTGAAGCTTTCTTT. The chain joins TRBV6-1 to TRBJ1-1; TRBD1 agrees at 10 bases. V lost 6 bases and J lost 3; bases outside the gene matches: 7. The CDR3 length is 15 residues. Germline V gene data show CDR1 as MNHNS and CDR2 as SASEGT.